A single sample gave rise to the 26 T cell receptor beta chains below, sequenced in a study of T-cell reconstitution after alpha-beta-depleted transplantation in children. Preparation of the TCRbeta library was carried out with unique molecular identifiers. TCRdb analysed the PCR reads with MiXCR anew, one entry per CDR3 protein. The sample has around 380,000 distinct CDR3 sequences; roughly 11% are singletons. Material: PBMCs from the stem cell graft donor, obtained from the stem cell graft. These TCRs come from a human donor who donated a stem cell graft to a child with acute myeloid leukemia.

This clonotype has only a few counts. CDR3 nucleotide sequence: TGCGCCAGCAGCTTGGAACTAGCGGGAGGATCCTACAATGAGCAGTTCTTC. As protein: CASSLELAGGSYNEQFF. The chain couples TRBV5-1 to TRBJ2-1; 12 nucleotides align to TRBD2. V was clipped by 0 bases and J by 1 base; unmatched bases: 2. Germline V gene sequence: CDR1 SGHRS, CDR2 YFSETQ. The CDR3 totals 17 residues.

V is TRBV20-1 and J is TRBJ2-1; 10 bases map to TRBD2. Germline assignment: CDR1 DFQATT and CDR2 SNEGSKA (reference sequence). V lost 0 bases to trimming and J lost 5 bases; unmatched junction nucleotides: 10. CDR3 length: 17 amino acids. The CDR3 reads CSARDPRLAGVNNEQFF. The CDR3 DNA follows: TGCAGTGCTAGAGACCCACGGCTAGCGGGAGTAAACAATGAGCAGTTCTTC.

V gene TRBV18 combines with J gene TRBJ1-2, with 8 bases lining up with TRBD1. V shed 6 bases and J 0 bases; nucleotides not matched to a gene: 9. This CDR3 has 16 residues. The V gene's germline CDR1 is KGHSH and CDR2 LQKENI. The CDR3 loop is CASSPDRVGTNYGYTF. The CDR3 bases are TGTGCCAGCTCTCCGGACAGGGTTGGGACTAACTATGGCTACACCTTC. The full variable domain, completed using reference TRBV18 and TRBJ1-2, is NAGVMQNPRHLVRRRGQEARLRCSPMKGHSHVYWYRQLPEEGLKFMVYLQKENIIDESGMPKERFSAEFPKEGPSILRIQQVVRGDSAAYFCASSPDRVGTNYGYTFGSGTRLTVV.

The chain joins TRBV5-1 to TRBJ1-1, with unresolved D. Looked up from germline, CDR1 is SGHRS and CDR2 is YFSETQ. This CDR3 is built from 14 residues. With 1 base removed from V and 6 bases from J, the gap between germline ends came to 13 bases. CDR3 nucleotide sequence: TGCGCCAGCAGCTTGTTGAGGGTTTCGGCTGAAGCTTTCTTT. Protein: CASSLLRVSAEAFF.

This clonotype came up many times. The chain links TRBV12-3 or TRBV12-4 to TRBJ2-1; TRBD1 matches 10 bases. Losses at the gene ends were 5 bases for V and 6 bases for J; bases not matched to a gene: 7. The CDR3 totals 15 residues. CDR3 bases: TGTGCCAGCAGTCCGGGGACAGGGGTAATCAATGAGCAGTTCTTC. This sequence encodes CASSPGTGVINEQFF.

V usage is TRBV20-1 and J usage is TRBJ2-1; 9 bases are a match to TRBD2. The V and J ends lost 3 bases and 0 bases, in that order; junction bases with no gene match: 9. CDR3 length: 17 amino acids. Germline loops: CDR1 DFQATT, CDR2 SNEGSKA (reference sequence). CDR3 residues: CSASDTTSGTSYNEQFF. DNA for the CDR3: TGCAGTGCTAGCGATACGACTAGCGGTACCTCCTACAATGAGCAGTTCTTC.

V is TRBV30 and J is TRBJ2-7, with D unclear. Germline assignment: CDR1 GTSNPN and CDR2 SVGIG (reference sequence). The CDR3 is 11 residues long. Trimming removed 4 bases at V and 5 bases at J, with 9 bases between. CDR3 loop: CAWTSGHEQYF. The CDR3, as DNA: TGTGCCTGGACTTCGGGCCACGAGCAGTACTTC.

CDR3 sequence: CASSFRSPRDTQYF. For the CDR3, the DNA is TGCGCCAGCAGCTTCCGGTCTCCCAGGGATACGCAGTATTTT. This rearrangement joins TRBV5-1 to TRBJ2-3; no firm D call. The CDR3 is made up of 14 amino acids. The V gene's germline CDR1 is SGHRS and CDR2 YFSETQ. The V gene lost 2 bases and the J gene lost 6 bases, with 13 bases spanning the gap.

This clonotype was recorded a few times. The genes are TRBV7-9 and TRBJ2-7; tentative D call: TRBD1 (6 bases). The CDR3 covers 12 residues. V lost 3 bases, J lost 6 bases, and 9 bases lay in between. CDR1 and CDR2 (germline): SEHNR, FQNEAQ (reference sequence). This CDR3 reads CASSFGGPEQYF. The CDR3 DNA follows: TGTGCCAGCAGCTTTGGGGGCCCCGAGCAGTACTTC.

The V and J genes are TRBV18 and TRBJ2-4; D is undetermined. With 2 bases removed from V and 4 bases from J, the gap between germline ends came to 9 bases. CDR1 is KGHSH and CDR2 is LQKENI in the germline V gene. The CDR3 contains 14 residues. CDR3 bases: TGTGCCAGCTCACCAAGCCAGCCAAAAAACATTCAGTACTTC. This codes for CASSPSQPKNIQYF.

In its sample, this clonotype was seen a few times. The chain links TRBV20-1 to TRBJ2-7, with D perhaps matching TRBD2 (6 bases). V was cut by 1 base and J by 2 bases, with 12 bases left in between. Germline V lookup: CDR1 DFQATT, CDR2 SNEGSKA (reference sequence). The CDR3 has 14 residues. For the CDR3, the DNA is TGCAGTGCTAGAGTACGACTAGGGCCCTACGAGCAGTACTTC. Translated, it gives CSARVRLGPYEQYF.

This sequence joins TRBV20-1 and TRBJ2-1, with D perhaps TRBD2 (6 bases). Germline V gene lookup returns CDR1 DFQATT and CDR2 SNEGSKA (reference sequence). The CDR3 has 17 residues. V was cut by 4 bases and J by 0 bases, with 19 bases left in between. The CDR3 spells CSATTPVAGTSYNEQFF. Written as DNA, the CDR3 is TGCAGTGCTACCACTCCGGTGGCGGGGACCTCCTACAATGAGCAGTTCTTC.

This clonotype was seen repeatedly, ten times or more. The chain carries TRBV29-1 and TRBJ2-7; D ambiguous. The CDR3 spans 12 residues. Germline V gene lookup returns CDR1 SQVTM and CDR2 ANQGSEA. The V and J ends lost 5 bases and 1 base respectively, with 9 bases between them. Here the CDR3 DNA reads TGCAGCGTTCCCCGGGCATCCTACGAGCAGTACGTC. It yields the protein CSVPRASYEQYV.

This clonotype was observed at least ten times. This sequence joins TRBV20-1 and TRBJ2-1; D is possibly TRBD2 (6 bases). There are 13 residues in the CDR3. The V end was cut by 4 bases, the J end by 3 bases, with 10 bases between. Germline CDR1 reads DFQATT; CDR2 reads SNEGSKA (reference sequence). The CDR3 protein is CSAIGSGYNEQFF. The DNA for the CDR3 is TGCAGTGCTATTGGTAGCGGCTACAATGAGCAGTTCTTC.

In this sample, this clonotype turned up a few times. V is TRBV12-3 or TRBV12-4 and J is TRBJ2-2; 8 nucleotides match TRBD2. The J segment lost 4 bases and the V segment lost 8 bases, leaving 3 bases of the junction unmatched. The CDR3 sequence is 13 residues long. The CDR3 bases are TGTGCCAGCCAAACTAGCGGCACCGGGGAGCTGTTTTTT. Translation: CASQTSGTGELFF.

This chain uses TRBV4-1 with TRBJ2-1, with 10 bases matching TRBD2. Germline CDR1 reads MGHRA; CDR2 reads YSYEKL. This CDR3 has 16 residues. Unmatched junction bases numbered 10, after V lost 5 bases and J lost 6 bases. The CDR3 loop reads CASSVRAAGGPNEQFF. CDR3 nucleotides: TGCGCCAGCAGCGTCCGCGCAGCGGGGGGGCCCAATGAGCAGTTCTTC.

In DNA, the CDR3 is TGTGCCAGCAGGGCTTACCGGGACAGCTATGCAACTAATGAAAAACTGTTTTTT. Translated: CASRAYRDSYATNEKLFF. This sequence joins TRBV5-5 and TRBJ1-4; TRBD1 matches 7 bases. The germline gives CDR1 SGHKS, CDR2 YYEKEE (reference sequence). V lost 5 bases, J lost 0 bases, and 13 bases stayed unmatched. The CDR3 has 18 amino acids. Full variable domain (rest looked up from reference TRBV5-5 and TRBJ1-4): DAGVTQSPTHLIKTRGQQVTLRCSPISGHKSVSWYQQVLGQGPQFIFQYYEKEERGRGNFPDRFSARQFPNYSSELNVNALLLGDSALYLCASRAYRDSYATNEKLFFGSGTQLSVL.

This clonotype was observed a few times. The J gene is TRBJ2-1, the V gene TRBV10-3; the match to TRBD2 covers 9 bases. CDR3 length: 14 amino acids. Germline V CDR1 and CDR2: ENHRY, SYGVKD. V gave up 8 bases and J gave up 2 bases; unmatched junction bases: 4. DNA for the CDR3: TGTGCCATCGTCCGCGGGGGGGCCTACAATGAGCAGTTCTTC. It encodes CAIVRGGAYNEQFF.

The chain recombines TRBV9 with TRBJ1-3; D is possibly TRBD1 (6 bases). The germline V and J ends were trimmed by 0 bases and 0 bases, with 10 bases remaining between them. Germline CDR1 is SGDLS and CDR2 is YYNGEE. The CDR3 spans 16 residues. CDR3 protein: CASSVAGGGSGNTIYF. The DNA for the CDR3 is TGTGCCAGCAGCGTAGCTGGAGGGGGCTCTGGAAACACCATATATTTT.

This clonotype was found a few times. The gene calls are TRBV6-5 and TRBJ2-2; no firm D call. This CDR3 region has 13 residues. Germline CDR1 is MNHEY and CDR2 is SVGAGI. V lost 2 bases to trimming and J lost 6 bases, with 7 bases between them. This CDR3 is CASSYSRSGELFF. The CDR3, as DNA: TGTGCCAGCAGTTACAGTCGGTCCGGGGAGCTGTTTTTT.

This clonotype was observed many times. The V and J genes are TRBV20-1 and TRBJ2-7; possible D gene TRBD1, 5 bases. Germline loops: CDR1 DFQATT, CDR2 SNEGSKA (reference sequence). Trimming took off 5 bases at V and 3 bases at J, with 20 bases between the two ends. This CDR3 is built from 15 residues. DNA for the CDR3: TGCAGTGCTCTCCTGGGTGTGCGGACAAACTACGAGCAGTACTTC. Translated: CSALLGVRTNYEQYF.

The J gene is TRBJ2-3, the V gene TRBV6-5; D unresolved. This CDR3 contains 14 residues. CDR1 and CDR2 from the germline V gene are MNHEY and SVGAGI. Trimming left V 6 bases short and J 3 bases short, with 13 bases between. CDR3 DNA: TGTGCCAGCAGCTCTACATCGACGACAGATACGCAGTATTTT. Translation gives CASSSTSTTDTQYF.

This clonotype has just a few counts. V and J are TRBV4-3 and TRBJ2-7, with D maybe TRBD1 (6 bases). This CDR3 is 15 amino acids long. V was pared by 4 bases and J by 1 base, with 14 bases between. Germline loops: CDR1 LGHNA, CDR2 YSLEER. DNA of the CDR3: TGCGCCAGCAGCCGACTGTTGGACAGTTCCTACGAGCAGTACTTC. Its protein product is CASSRLLDSSYEQYF.

The rearrangement joins TRBV5-1 to TRBJ2-5; TRBD1 agrees at 8 bases. Germline CDR1 is SGHRS and CDR2 is YFSETQ. The CDR3 runs 18 residues. V gave up 0 bases and J gave up 4 bases; unmatched junction bases: 14. The CDR3 DNA follows: TGCGCCAGCAGCTTGGGCCCGTCGAGGACAGGGCGATTAGAGACCCAGTACTTC. Amino acids: CASSLGPSRTGRLETQYF.

A few counts support this clonotype. The chain combines TRBV6-1 with TRBJ2-7; D remains ambiguous. Germline values: CDR1 MNHNS, CDR2 SASEGT. V was shortened by 3 bases and J by 3 bases, with 12 bases between the two germline ends. The CDR3 spans 14 residues. DNA of the CDR3: TGTGCCAGCAGTGAGGGTCTAGGCGACTACGAGCAGTACTTC. Its protein is CASSEGLGDYEQYF.

This clonotype was picked up a small number of times. The V and J genes are TRBV7-2 and TRBJ2-1; 14 nucleotides line up with TRBD2. The CDR3 extends over 16 amino acids. The V gene end was trimmed by 5 bases and the J gene end by 8 bases; junction bases not matched to a gene: 8. The V gene's germline CDR1 is SGHTA and CDR2 FQGNSA. CDR3 DNA sequence: TGTGCCAGCAGCGGCGGACTAGCGGGAGGTGTCTATGAGCAGTTCTTC. The encoded protein is CASSGGLAGGVYEQFF.